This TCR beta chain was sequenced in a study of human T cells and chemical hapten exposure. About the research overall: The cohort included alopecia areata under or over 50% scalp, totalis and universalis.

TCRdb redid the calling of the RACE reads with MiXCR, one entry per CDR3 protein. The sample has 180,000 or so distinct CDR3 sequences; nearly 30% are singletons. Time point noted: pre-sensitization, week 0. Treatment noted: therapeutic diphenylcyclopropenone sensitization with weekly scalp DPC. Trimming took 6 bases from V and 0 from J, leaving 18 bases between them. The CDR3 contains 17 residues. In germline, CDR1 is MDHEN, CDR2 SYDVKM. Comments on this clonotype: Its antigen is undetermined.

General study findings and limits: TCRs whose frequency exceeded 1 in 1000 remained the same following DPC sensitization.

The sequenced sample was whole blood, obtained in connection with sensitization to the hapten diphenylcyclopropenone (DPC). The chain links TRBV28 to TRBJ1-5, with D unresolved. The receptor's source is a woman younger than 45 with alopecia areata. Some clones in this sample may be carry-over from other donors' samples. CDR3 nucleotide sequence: TGTGCCAGCAGGGGCCGTCCGAGTGGGGTTAGCAATCAGCCCCAGCATTTT. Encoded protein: CASRGRPSGVSNQPQHF.